This T cell receptor (beta chain) was documented in a study of T cells in Graves' hyperthyroidism and ophthalmopathy. About the study: Once the initial diagnosis was made, peripheral blood was obtained before any treatment. Notes on the study in general: Ophthalmopathy prediction by the model preceded onset by a median approximately 6.1 months. Stable hyperthyroidism was told apart from ophthalmopathy by a model built on 13 V-J features.

Germline lookup yields CDR1 SGHAT and CDR2 FQNNGV. There are 13 residues in the CDR3. V lost 3 bases and J lost 3, with 7 bases in between. At least ten counts were recorded for this clonotype. Its antigen is not known. Using RNA transcripts as the source, TCR beta CDR3 regions were amplified. In the first-round RT-PCR of the TCR CDR3, the HTBI primer set was used. TCRdb used MiXCR to reprocess the multiplex PCR reads, holding one entry per CDR3 protein. The data hold around 570,000 distinct CDR3 sequences, with less than 20% observed a single time. The sequence was obtained from a man aged 35 to 55 with Graves' ophthalmopathy. The sequenced sample was blood. The rearrangement joins TRBV11-2 to TRBJ2-3; D gene unclear. The CDR3 loop reads CASSFLATDTQYF. CDR3 bases: TGTGCCAGCAGCTTCCTCGCGACAGATACGCAGTATTTT.